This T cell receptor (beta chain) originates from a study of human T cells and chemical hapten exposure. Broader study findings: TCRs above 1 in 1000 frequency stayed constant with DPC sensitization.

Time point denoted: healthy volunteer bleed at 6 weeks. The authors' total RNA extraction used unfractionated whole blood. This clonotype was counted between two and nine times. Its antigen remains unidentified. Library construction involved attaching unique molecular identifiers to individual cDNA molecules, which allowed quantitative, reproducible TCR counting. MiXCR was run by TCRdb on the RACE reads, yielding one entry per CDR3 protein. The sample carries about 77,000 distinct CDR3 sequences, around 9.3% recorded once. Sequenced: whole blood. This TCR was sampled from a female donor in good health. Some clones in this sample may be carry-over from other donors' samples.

The CDR3 DNA sequence: TGTGCCAGCAGCTTAGGGACCTCTAGCTCCTACGAGCAGTACTTC. Translating it yields CASSLGTSSSYEQYF. The chain carries TRBV7-6 and TRBJ2-7; no definite D call. Trimming cost V 1 base and J 0 bases, with 10 bases left between them. CDR1 is SGHVS and CDR2 is FNYEAQ in the germline V gene. The length of the CDR3 is 15 residues.